Below are 24 T cell receptor gamma chains sequenced from a single sample in a study of γδ T cells in repeated Plasmodium falciparum infection. Gammadelta T cells were flow-sorted from PBMC into Vgamma9/Vdelta2+ and Vdelta2-negative populations for bulk analysis. TCRdb used CATT to re-call clones from the multiplex PCR reads. In the table there are 25,000 to 35,000 gamma-chain clones, approximately 1.4% of which are singletons. The sequenced material came from gamma-delta T cells from blood. Receptor source: a pool of human donors (malaria-infected and uninfected, not separated).

Details on this clone: Translating this DNA gives a protein that differs at residue 5 from the TCRdb one, which belongs to a much larger clone; a read error is likely, and the protein shown is this translation. This chain joins TRGV2 and TRGJP. Since TCRdb gives no J gene, matching the DNA to germline was used here to assign it. The V gene's germline CDR1 is EGSNGY and CDR2 YDSYNSKV. V shed 8 bases, J shed 9 bases, and the junction held 7 bases outside the gene matches. The CDR3 totals 14 residues. CDR3 coding DNA: TGTGCCACCTCCCTTCGGTTGGGCAAAAAAATCAAGGTATTT. It encodes CATSLRLGKKIKVF.

Ten or more counts support this clone. The amino acid sequence in TCRdb belongs to a much larger clone and departs from this DNA's translation at residue 10, likely a sequencing read error; the sequence shown is translated from the DNA. The rearrangement links TRGV9 to TRGJP. The V gene's germline CDR1 is GITISATS and CDR2 ISYDGTV (reference sequence). This CDR3 region has 15 residues. This chain's CDR3 is CALWEVLLGEKIKVF. CDR3 DNA sequence: TGTGCCTTGTGGGAGGTGCTTTTGGGCGAAAAAATCAAGGTATTT.

A note on this clone: The protein recorded in TCRdb matches a much larger clone and deviates from this DNA's translation at residue 4, suggesting a read error; the protein here is obtained by translating the DNA. Other DNA sequences of this sample code for an identical CDR3. This rearrangement joins TRGV9 to TRGJ1 or TRGJ2. Because TCRdb records no J gene, it was assigned here through a match of the DNA to germline. CDR1 GITISATS and CDR2 ISYDGTV come from the germline V gene (reference sequence). This CDR3 has 14 amino acids. The CDR3 loop reads CALREPKTYYKKLF. CDR3 nucleotide sequence: TGTGCCTTGAGGGAGCCGAAGACTTATTATAAGAAACTCTTT.

In its sample, this clone was seen many times. The TCRdb protein comes from a much larger clone and disagrees with this DNA's translation at residue 3, likely due to a read error; the protein given here is derived from the DNA. The rearrangement links TRGV8 to TRGJ1 or TRGJ2. The germline gives CDR1 VENAVY, CDR2 YDSYNSRV. CDR3 length: 13 amino acids. The CDR3 loop reads CAAWDDNYYKKLF. The CDR3 bases are TGTGCCGCCTGGGATGACAATTATTATAAGAAACTCTTT.

Ten or more counts support this clone. The TCRdb protein comes from a much larger clone and disagrees with this DNA's translation at residue 6, likely due to a read error; the protein given here is derived from the DNA. The rearrangement joins TRGV3 to TRGJ1 or TRGJ2. The CDR3 is made up of 11 amino acids. The germline V gene encodes CDR1 VTNTFY and CDR2 YDVSTARD (reference sequence). Unmatched junction bases numbered 6, after V lost 3 bases and J lost 10 bases. The DNA for the CDR3 is TGTGCCACCTGGGACGAGAAAAAGAAACTCTTT. This encodes CATWDEKKKLF.

Regarding this clone: The protein held in TCRdb is that of a much larger clone and does not match this DNA's translation at residue 5, likely because of a read error; the protein shown is translated from the DNA. The chain joins TRGV4 to TRGJ1 or TRGJ2. Since TCRdb gives no J gene, matching the DNA to germline was used here to assign it. Per the germline V gene, CDR1 is EGSTGY and CDR2 is YDSYTSSV. The CDR3 runs 12 residues. V lost 5 bases, J lost 9 bases, and 10 bases stayed unmatched. CDR3 nucleotide sequence: TGTGCCACCTGGGTTGTCGCCCTTAAGAAACTCTTT. Encoded protein: CATWVVALKKLF.

For this clone: With a far larger clone one base away, a read error is the likely cause. The same CDR3 can be traced to other DNA sequences in this sample. The genes are TRGV9 and TRGJP1. Here the J gene was assigned by germline matching of the DNA, as TCRdb has none. The germline V gene has CDR1 GITISATS and CDR2 ISYDGTV (reference sequence). The CDR3 sequence is 13 residues long. CDR3 nucleotides: TGTGCCTTGTGGGATACTACTGGTTGGTTCAAGATATTT. Protein: CALWDTTGWFKIF.

Many counts were recorded for this clone. A far larger clone is a single base away, which makes a read error likely. This CDR3 is also generated by other DNA sequences in the sample. The gene calls are TRGV9 and TRGJ1 or TRGJ2. Per germline, CDR1 GITISATS and CDR2 ISYDGTV (reference sequence). The CDR3 totals 15 residues. The CDR3 loop reads CALWEAYRNYYKKLF. DNA for the CDR3: TGTGCCTTGTGGGAGGCGTACCGAAATTATTATAAGAAACTCTTC.

This clone was counted ten times or more. A much larger clonotype is one base distant, so this may be a read error. The same CDR3 can be traced to other DNA sequences in this sample. The rearrangement links TRGV4 to TRGJ1 or TRGJ2. This CDR3 is 11 amino acids long. Germline V gene lookup returns CDR1 EGSTGY and CDR2 YDSYTSSV. Trimming cost V 3 bases and J 7 bases; bases outside gene matches: 3. The CDR3 protein is CATWDLYKKLF. CDR3 DNA sequence: TGTGCCACCTGGGATTTGTATAAGAAACTCTTT.

This clone was seen a handful of times. This likely came from a read error, as a far larger clone is one base away. Other DNA sequences in this sample translate to the same CDR3. The CDR3 is CATWDGPILAKLF. The CDR3 DNA sequence: TGTGCCACCTGGGATGGCCCGATCTTAGCCAAACTCTTT. No J gene call was made, and the V gene is TRGV4. The CDR3 contains 13 residues. Germline loops: CDR1 EGSTGY, CDR2 YDSYTSSV.

In this sample, this clone is medium-sized. This chain joins TRGV9 and TRGJ1 or TRGJ2. V shed 6 bases and J 8 bases; nucleotides not matched to a gene: 13. Germline CDR1 is GITISATS and CDR2 is ISYDGTV (reference sequence). This CDR3 region has 13 residues. The CDR3 spells CALWRGRSHKKLF. The CDR3 DNA reads as TGTGCCTTGTGGCGGGGGCGGAGTCATAAGAAACTCTTT.

As concerns this clone: The protein TCRdb lists belongs to a much larger clone and differs from this DNA's translation at residue 11, which points to a read error; the protein shown is made from the DNA. The CDR3 protein is CALWEAQSIRSGKKIKVF. The CDR3 DNA is TGTGCCTTGTGGGAGGCCCAAAGTATAAGGTCGGGCAAAAAAATCAAGGTATTT. This chain links TRGV9 with TRGJP. Here the J gene came from matching the DNA to germline, since TCRdb omits it. The CDR3 is 18 residues long. V dropped 2 bases and J dropped 12; count of bases not matched to a gene: 16. Germline V gene sequence: CDR1 GITISATS, CDR2 ISYDGTV (reference sequence).

With regard to this clone: The protein that TCRdb holds for this DNA derives from a much larger clone and differs from the translated DNA at residue 9, which likely indicates a read error; the protein shown here is translated from the DNA. This chain links TRGV9 with TRGJP. Here the J gene was assigned by germline matching of the DNA, as TCRdb has none. Germline CDR1 GITISATS, CDR2 ISYDGTV (reference sequence). The CDR3 length is 17 residues. V was clipped by 3 bases and J by 9 bases; unmatched bases: 11. In DNA, the CDR3 is TGTGCCTTGTGGGAGCAATTTACAGGGTTGGGCAAAAAAATCAAGGTATTT. Its protein is CALWEQFTGLGKKIKVF.

This clone was counted at least ten times. This is likely an artifact of a read error, given a far larger clone one base away. Other DNA sequences from this sample encode an identical CDR3 as well. The chain joins TRGV9 to TRGJ1 or TRGJ2. The germline gives CDR1 GITISATS, CDR2 ISYDGTV (reference sequence). This CDR3 comprises 11 residues. CDR3 residues: CALWDYYKKLF. The CDR3 DNA reads as TGTGCCCTGTGGGATTATTATAAGAAACTCTTT.

Points on this clone: This likely stems from a read error, as it lies one base from a far larger clone. This specimen includes other DNA sequences encoding the same CDR3. The J gene is uncalled and the V gene is TRGV9. Germline CDR1 reads GITISATS; CDR2 reads ISYDGTV (reference sequence). CDR3 size: 14 residues. The CDR3 spells CALWEAVSYYKKLF. CDR3 nucleotide sequence: TGTGCCTTGTGGGAGGCCGTAAGTTATTATAAGAAGCTCTTT.

This clone was seen many times. A far larger clone is one nucleotide away, so this likely arose from a read error. Within the sample, other DNA sequences also encode this same CDR3. The chain links TRGV9 to TRGJ1 or TRGJ2. Since TCRdb gives no J gene, matching the DNA to germline was used here to assign it. The CDR3 runs 15 residues. Germline CDR1 and CDR2: GITISATS and ISYDGTV (reference sequence). Written as DNA, the CDR3 is TGTGCCTTGTGGGAGGCAAGCCTCCCTTATTACAAGAAACTCTTT. This codes for CALWEASLPYYKKLF.

Points on this clone: TCRdb's protein for this DNA is that of a much larger clone and differs from the translation at residue 7, likely a read error; the protein shown is the DNA translation. The V and J genes are TRGV9 and TRGJP. The J gene, missing from TCRdb, was assigned here through DNA to germline matching. The V gene's germline CDR1 is GITISATS and CDR2 ISYDGTV (reference sequence). This CDR3 has 19 residues. The trim removed 0 bases at V and 7 bases at J, leaving 12 bases unmatched. CDR3 amino acids: CALWEVQLVRELGKKIKVF. The CDR3 DNA reads as TGTGCCTTGTGGGAGGTGCAATTGGTGAGGGAGTTGGGCAAAAAAATCAAGGTATTT.

Regarding this clone: TCRdb's listed protein matches a much larger clone and diverges from this DNA's translation at residue 9, likely through a read error; the protein shown comes from the DNA. The V and J genes are TRGV9 and TRGJP. Matching the DNA to germline supplied the J gene, which TCRdb does not give. The CDR3 is made up of 18 amino acids. V was pared by 0 bases and J by 6 bases, with 8 bases of the junction left unmatched. CDR1 GITISATS and CDR2 ISYDGTV come from the germline V gene (reference sequence). CDR3 loop: CALWEVQPRELGKKIKVF. Here the CDR3 DNA reads TGTGCCTTGTGGGAGGTGCAGCCCCGAGAGTTGGGCAAAAAAATCAAGGTATTT.

This clone was observed a handful of times. TCRdb's listed protein matches a much larger clone and diverges from this DNA's translation at residue 3, likely through a read error; the protein shown comes from the DNA. DNA for the CDR3: TGTGCCGCCTGGGACGAGGGGGGCTGGATCAAGACGTTT. Residues: CAAWDEGGWIKTF. The chain couples TRGV3 to TRGJP2. Germline matching of the DNA provided the J gene here, since TCRdb leaves it blank. Germline V lookup: CDR1 VTNTFY, CDR2 YDVSTARD (reference sequence). This CDR3 comprises 13 residues.

A few counts support this clone. A read error likely explains why the TCRdb protein, taken from a much larger clone, differs from this DNA's translation at residue 5; the protein shown is translated from the DNA. The V call is TRGV3, the J call TRGJ1 or TRGJ2. TCRdb carries no J gene annotation; the J gene was assigned here by matching the DNA with germline. CDR3 length equals 12 residues. Germline-derived CDR1 and CDR2 are VTNTFY and YDVSTARD (reference sequence). CDR3 bases: TGTGCCACCTGGGGCAGGCGGCATAAGAAACTCTTT. Translated: CATWGRRHKKLF.

This clone was found a few times. TCRdb pairs this DNA with a much larger clone's protein that differs at residue 4, likely a read error; the protein shown was translated from the DNA. The chain is built from TRGV8 and TRGJ1 or TRGJ2. TCRdb offers no J gene call, so here the DNA was matched to germline to obtain one. CDR3 size: 13 residues. CDR1 is VENAVY and CDR2 is YDSYNSRV in the germline V gene. The CDR3 sequence: CATRDRKYYKKLF. CDR3 nucleotides: TGTGCCACCCGGGATAGAAAATATTATAAGAAACTCTTT.

In its sample, this clone was seen a few times. The protein given by TCRdb reflects a much larger clone and differs at residue 15 from this DNA's translation, likely from a read error; the protein shown is the DNA's translation. V and J are TRGV9 and TRGJP. The germline V gene has CDR1 GITISATS and CDR2 ISYDGTV (reference sequence). The CDR3 extends over 20 amino acids. The CDR3 nucleotides are TGTGCCTTGTGGGAGGTCTGGTCTCTATTAGGAGAGTTGGGCGAAAAAATCAAGGTATTT. Translating it yields CALWEVWSLLGELGEKIKVF.

This clone was picked up many times. A far larger clone is only one base removed, so a read error is likely. V gene TRGV8 combines with J gene TRGJ1 or TRGJ2. CDR3 length equals 12 residues. The germline V gene encodes CDR1 VENAVY and CDR2 YDSYNSRV. Trimming at V came to 5 bases and at J to 5 bases, leaving 6 bases not matched to a gene. Written as DNA, the CDR3 is TGTGCCACCTGGGTACCCAATTATAAGAAACTCTTT. It translates to CATWVPNYKKLF.

Comment on this clone: The protein held in TCRdb is that of a much larger clone and does not match this DNA's translation at residue 3, likely because of a read error; the protein shown is translated from the DNA. The rearrangement links TRGV2 to TRGJP1. TCRdb gives no J gene; it was assigned here by matching the DNA to germline. From germline, CDR1 is EGSNGY and CDR2 YDSYNSKV. The CDR3 has 20 amino acids. The CDR3, as DNA: TGTGCCGCCTGGGACGGGCTTTCCACCCCCGGAGATACCACTGGTTGGTTCAAGATATTT. It specifies CAAWDGLSTPGDTTGWFKIF.